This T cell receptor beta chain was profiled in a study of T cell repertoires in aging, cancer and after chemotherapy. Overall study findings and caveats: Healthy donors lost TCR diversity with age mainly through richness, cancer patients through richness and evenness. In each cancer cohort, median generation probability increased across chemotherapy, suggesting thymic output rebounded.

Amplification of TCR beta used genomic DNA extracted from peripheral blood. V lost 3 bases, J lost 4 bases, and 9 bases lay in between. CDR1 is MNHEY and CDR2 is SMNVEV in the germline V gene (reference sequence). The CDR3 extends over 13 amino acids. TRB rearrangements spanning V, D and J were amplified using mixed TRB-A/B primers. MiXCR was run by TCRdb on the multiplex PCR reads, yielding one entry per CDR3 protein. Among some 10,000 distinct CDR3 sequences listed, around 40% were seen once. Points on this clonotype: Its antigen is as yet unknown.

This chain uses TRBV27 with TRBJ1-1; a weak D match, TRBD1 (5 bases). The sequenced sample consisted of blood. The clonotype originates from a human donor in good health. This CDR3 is CASSLGGSTEAFF. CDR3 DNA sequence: TGTGCCAGCAGTTTGGGGGGTAGCACTGAAGCTTTCTTT.